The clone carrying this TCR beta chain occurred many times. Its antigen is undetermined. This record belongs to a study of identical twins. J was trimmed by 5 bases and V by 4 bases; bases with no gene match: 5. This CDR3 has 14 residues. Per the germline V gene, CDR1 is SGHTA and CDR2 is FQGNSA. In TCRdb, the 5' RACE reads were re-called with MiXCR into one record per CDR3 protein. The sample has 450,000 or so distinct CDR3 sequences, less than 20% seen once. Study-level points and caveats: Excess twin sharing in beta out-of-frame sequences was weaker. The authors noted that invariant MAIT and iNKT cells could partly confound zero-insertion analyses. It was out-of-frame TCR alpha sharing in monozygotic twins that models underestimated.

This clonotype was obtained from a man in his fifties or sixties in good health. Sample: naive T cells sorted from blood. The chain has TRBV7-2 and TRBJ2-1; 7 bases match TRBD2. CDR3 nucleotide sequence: TGTGCCAGCAGCTCATCTAGCGGACACAATGAGCAGTTCTTC. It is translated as CASSSSSGHNEQFF.